The 32 T cell receptor beta chains below come from one sample, sequenced in a study of T-cell memory formation after mild COVID-19. MiXCR was run by TCRdb on the 5' RACE reads, yielding one entry per CDR3 protein. The repertoire holds about 470,000 distinct CDR3 sequences, with more than 20% as singletons. What was sequenced was PBMCs or a T cell subset sorted from them (not recorded which). Receptors originate from an adult woman who had mild COVID-19 (a few samples of this study predate the infection). Cell type and time point are not known.

V and J are TRBV2 and TRBJ2-7; TRBD1 aligns across 7 bases. The CDR3 sequence is 14 residues long. The V gene end was trimmed by 7 bases and the J gene end by 4 bases; junction bases not matched to a gene: 10. The germline V gene encodes CDR1 SNHLY and CDR2 FYNNEI. The CDR3 sequence is CASNPGARGYEQYF. In nucleotides, the CDR3 is TGTGCCAGCAACCCCGGAGCCAGGGGGTACGAGCAGTACTTC.

The chain uses TRBV18 and TRBJ1-2; 7 bases agree with TRBD1. The germline V gene encodes CDR1 KGHSH and CDR2 LQKENI. The CDR3 consists of 18 residues. V trimming: 6 bases; J trimming: 3 bases; junction bases outside the gene matches: 19. This chain's CDR3 is CASSLMTGPDVWDYGYTF. CDR3 in DNA: TGTGCCAGCTCCCTAATGACAGGGCCCGACGTCTGGGACTATGGCTACACCTTC. The whole variable domain, remainder taken from reference TRBV18 and TRBJ1-2, is NAGVMQNPRHLVRRRGQEARLRCSPMKGHSHVYWYRQLPEEGLKFMVYLQKENIIDESGMPKERFSAEFPKEGPSILRIQQVVRGDSAAYFCASSLMTGPDVWDYGYTFGSGTRLTVV.

Only a few counts were recorded for this clonotype. The chain links TRBV5-6 to TRBJ1-2; possible D gene TRBD1, 6 bases. This CDR3 region has 14 residues. Germline-derived CDR1 and CDR2 are SGHDT and YYEEEE. Trimming shortened V by 0 bases and J by 6 bases, and 12 bases separated the two germline ends. This chain's CDR3 is CASSLAGERDGYTF. DNA of the CDR3: TGTGCCAGCAGCTTGGCAGGGGAAAGGGATGGCTACACCTTC. The whole variable domain, remainder taken from reference TRBV5-6 and TRBJ1-2, is DAGVTQSPTHLIKTRGQQVTLRCSPKSGHDTVSWYQQALGQGPQFIFQYYEEEERQRGNFPDRFSGHQFPNYSSELNVNALLLGDSALYLCASSLAGERDGYTFGSGTRLTVV.

J is TRBJ1-6 and V is TRBV18; the D gene is possibly TRBD1 (5 bases). Germline CDR1 reads KGHSH; CDR2 reads LQKENI. The V end lost 2 bases, the J end lost 7 bases, and 9 bases lay between the germline ends. CDR3 length: 14 residues. The CDR3 here is CASSPAGSNSPLHF. The CDR3 DNA reads TGTGCCAGCTCACCAGCAGGGTCCAATTCACCCCTCCACTTT.

The chain is built from TRBV29-1 and TRBJ2-7; D is unresolved. Germline loops: CDR1 SQVTM, CDR2 ANQGSEA. V was trimmed by 4 bases and J by 4 bases, leaving 8 bases between them. The CDR3 is 11 residues long. The CDR3, as DNA: TGCAGCGTTGTTTACCTATACGAGCAGTACTTC. Translating gives CSVVYLYEQYF.

The chain couples TRBV6-2 or TRBV6-3 to TRBJ2-7; 8 bases align to TRBD2. J was trimmed by 13 bases and V by 6 bases; bases with no gene match: 11. The CDR3 runs to 12 residues. Germline V lookup: CDR1 MNHEY, CDR2 SVGEGT. CDR3 in DNA: TGTGCCAGCAGCCAACTCGCACTAGCGGAATACTTC. The encoded protein is CASSQLALAEYF.

This clonotype was detected a few times. CDR3 in amino acids: CASSQILLDTQYF. For the CDR3, the DNA is TGTGCCAGCAGCCAAATACTGTTAGATACGCAGTATTTT. The V gene is TRBV3-1, the J gene TRBJ2-3; D uncertain. Germline CDR1 and CDR2: LGHDT and YNNKEL (reference sequence). The CDR3 runs 13 residues. Trimming removed 2 bases at V and 5 bases at J, with 8 bases between.

This chain joins TRBV19 and TRBJ2-5; TRBD2 matches at 9 bases. Germline-derived CDR1 and CDR2 are LNHDA and SQIVND (reference sequence). The CDR3 length is 16 residues. V dropped 3 bases and J dropped 4; count of bases not matched to a gene: 9. The chain's CDR3 is CASSIRVSGSGETQYF. The CDR3 region has the DNA TGTGCCAGTAGTATTCGGGTTAGCGGGAGTGGAGAGACCCAGTACTTC.

Only a few counts were recorded for this clonotype. The V and J genes are TRBV12-3 or TRBV12-4 and TRBJ2-2; 7 bases are a match to TRBD2. The CDR3 is made up of 15 amino acids. J gave up 6 bases and V 3 bases, and 7 bases lay outside the gene matches. The CDR3 sequence is CASSFGGSSSGELFF. CDR3 bases: TGTGCCAGCAGTTTCGGCGGGAGTTCGTCCGGGGAGCTGTTTTTT.

J is TRBJ1-2 and V is TRBV20-1; 8 bases align to TRBD1. Germline CDR1 is DFQATT and CDR2 is SNEGSKA (reference sequence). This CDR3 has 14 amino acids. V shed 2 bases and J 5 bases; nucleotides not matched to a gene: 7. The CDR3 coding sequence is TGCAGTGCTAGACACGACAGGGGTTATTATGGCTACACCTTC. Residues: CSARHDRGYYGYTF.

The CDR3 DNA reads as TGTGCCAGCAGCTCCTCAGGAGGACTGCAAGAGACCCAGTACTTC. Residues: CASSSSGGLQETQYF. V gene TRBV11-3 combines with J gene TRBJ2-5; a weak D match, TRBD2 (5 bases). V lost 4 bases and J lost 2, with 14 bases in between. The CDR3 loop spans 15 amino acids. The germline V gene encodes CDR1 SGHNT and CDR2 YENEEA.

Notes on this clonotype: Since a much larger clone is just one base distant, this may be a read error. The chain combines TRBV12-3 or TRBV12-4 with TRBJ2-3, with 8 nucleotides matching TRBD1. Germline trimming cut 6 bases from V and 1 base from J; bases unmatched to any gene: 0. The CDR3 loop spans 13 amino acids. The CDR3 sequence is CASRGQGTDTQYF. In nucleotides, the CDR3 is TGTGCCAGCAGGGGACAGGGCACAGATACGCAGTATTTT.

The J gene is TRBJ1-2, the V gene TRBV18; D gene ambiguous. Germline V gene lookup returns CDR1 KGHSH and CDR2 LQKENI. The CDR3 length is 13 residues. The ends were cut back, 0 bases at V and 8 bases at J, with 10 bases in the middle. The DNA for the CDR3 is TGTGCCAGCTCACCACCGGCAGACCTCGGCTACACCTTC. It encodes CASSPPADLGYTF. The whole variable domain, filled in from reference TRBV18 and TRBJ1-2, reads NAGVMQNPRHLVRRRGQEARLRCSPMKGHSHVYWYRQLPEEGLKFMVYLQKENIIDESGMPKERFSAEFPKEGPSILRIQQVVRGDSAAYFCASSPPADLGYTFGSGTRLTVV.

At least ten counts were recorded for this clonotype. The chain joins TRBV12-3 or TRBV12-4 to TRBJ1-6; D perhaps matches TRBD1 (5 bases). The CDR3 has 17 residues. Trimming removed 5 bases at V and 7 bases at J, with 21 bases between. The DNA for the CDR3 is TGTGCCAGCAGTCCCACCGGGGGGAGGACGGAGAATTCACCCCTCCACTTT. As protein: CASSPTGGRTENSPLHF.

The chain couples TRBV3-1 to TRBJ2-5; 7 nucleotides agree with TRBD2. The germline V gene has CDR1 LGHDT and CDR2 YNNKEL (reference sequence). The CDR3 extends over 15 amino acids. V shed 1 base and J 4 bases; nucleotides not matched to a gene: 6. The DNA of the CDR3 is TGTGCCAGCAGCCAAGTAACGCTAGCGGCAGAGACCCAGTACTTC. It codes for CASSQVTLAAETQYF.

The J gene is TRBJ2-1, the V gene TRBV4-3; no definite D call. V was cut by 0 bases and J by 0 bases, with 12 bases left in between. The germline gives CDR1 LGHNA, CDR2 YSLEER. The CDR3 extends over 17 amino acids. The CDR3 DNA reads as TGCGCCAGCAGCCAAGACAGGTCGGCCTCCTCCTACAATGAGCAGTTCTTC. As protein: CASSQDRSASSYNEQFF.

This rearrangement joins TRBV24-1 to TRBJ1-5; possible D gene TRBD1, 5 bases. The CDR3 is made up of 14 amino acids. From germline, CDR1 is KGHDR and CDR2 SFDVKD. The germline V and J ends were trimmed by 7 bases and 0 bases, with 9 bases remaining between them. The CDR3 is CATSHTGSNQPQHF. CDR3 DNA: TGTGCCACCAGCCACACAGGTAGCAATCAGCCCCAGCATTTT.

This clonotype was detected a few times. The gene calls are TRBV20-1 and TRBJ2-3; tentative D call: TRBD1 (6 bases). Germline values: CDR1 DFQATT, CDR2 SNEGSKA (reference sequence). There are 14 residues in the CDR3. V shed 6 bases and J shed 5 bases, with 18 bases lying between them. The CDR3 region is CSAIKGPRGDTQYF. DNA for the CDR3: TGCAGTGCCATTAAAGGTCCCAGGGGAGATACGCAGTATTTT.

The sample holds a few counts of this clonotype. The chain is built from TRBV4-1 and TRBJ2-7; D is perhaps TRBD1 or TRBD2 (5 bases each). With 3 bases removed from V and 2 bases from J, the gap between germline ends came to 14 bases. The germline V gene has CDR1 MGHRA and CDR2 YSYEKL. CDR3 length: 15 amino acids. The CDR3: CASSHPSGTAYEQYF. CDR3 in DNA: TGCGCCAGCAGCCACCCTTCGGGGACCGCCTACGAGCAGTACTTC.

The genes are TRBV7-2 and TRBJ2-5; no reliable D call. Trimming removed 1 base at V and 1 base at J, with 10 bases between. CDR3 length: 15 residues. The germline V gene has CDR1 SGHTA and CDR2 FQGNSA. The CDR3 here is CASSLVPVPQETQYF. The CDR3 DNA reads as TGTGCCAGCAGCTTAGTGCCGGTACCCCAAGAGACCCAGTACTTC.

This clonotype was seen a few times. The chain carries TRBV7-6 and TRBJ2-1, with 8 bases identical to TRBD2. V lost 5 bases, J lost 6 bases, and 15 bases stayed unmatched. The germline V gene has CDR1 SGHVS and CDR2 FNYEAQ. The CDR3 sequence is 17 residues long. As DNA, the CDR3 is TGTGCCAGCAGCCAAGAGAGCTCTAGCGGGCTTCTCAATGAGCAGTTCTTC. This translates into CASSQESSSGLLNEQFF.

V usage is TRBV6-5 and J usage is TRBJ1-1; no clear D gene. CDR3 length: 14 residues. Germline V gives CDR1 MNHEY, CDR2 SVGAGI. Trimming took off 2 bases at V and 1 base at J, with 8 bases between the two ends. The CDR3 DNA sequence: TGTGCCAGCAGTTACCTGCAGGCGAACACTGAAGCTTTCTTT. Protein sequence: CASSYLQANTEAFF.

The rearrangement uses TRBV29-1 and TRBJ2-3, with D hard to call. Per germline, CDR1 SQVTM and CDR2 ANQGSEA. Trimming took 3 bases from V and 1 from J, leaving 14 bases between them. This CDR3 spans 15 amino acids. CDR3 coding DNA: TGCAGCGTTGATCGGCTGGGGATCCGCACAGATACGCAGTATTTT. This codes for CSVDRLGIRTDTQYF.

The chain has TRBV5-1 and TRBJ2-1, with D possibly matching TRBD2 (5 bases). The germline gives CDR1 SGHRS, CDR2 YFSETQ. The CDR3 has 13 amino acids. V gave up 1 base and J gave up 9 bases, with 11 bases separating them. Here the CDR3 DNA reads TGCGCCAGCAGCTTGAACGGGATTCGTGAGCAGTTCTTC. It codes for CASSLNGIREQFF.

This clonotype was counted between two and nine times. The CDR3 spells CASSIGGTDTQYF. The DNA for the CDR3 is TGTGCCAGTAGTATCGGGGGCACAGATACGCAGTATTTT. The chain has TRBV19 and TRBJ2-3, with a tentative D call TRBD2 (5 bases). This CDR3 contains 13 residues. Trimming pared 3 bases from V and 1 base from J, leaving 5 bases between. Germline V gene data show CDR1 as LNHDA and CDR2 as SQIVND (reference sequence).

The V and J genes are TRBV4-2 and TRBJ2-2, with a possible D match to TRBD2 (5 bases). CDR3 length equals 15 residues. V lost 1 base and J 5 bases, leaving 11 bases between the germline ends. CDR1 and CDR2 from the germline V gene are LGHNA and YNFKEQ. The CDR3 loop is CASSQATGITGELFF. Here the CDR3 DNA reads TGTGCCAGCAGCCAAGCAACGGGGATAACCGGGGAGCTGTTTTTT.

This clonotype came up a few times. The rearrangement links TRBV6-6 to TRBJ2-7; TRBD1 might be the D (7 bases). The germline gives CDR1 MNHNY, CDR2 SVGAGI (reference sequence). The V end was cut by 2 bases, the J end by 3 bases, with 11 bases between. The CDR3 is made up of 14 amino acids. As DNA, the CDR3 is TGTGCCAGCAGTTACGGGGGGACAGACTACGAGCAGTACTTC. It is translated as CASSYGGTDYEQYF.

In its sample, this clonotype was seen a few times. The chain couples TRBV10-3 to TRBJ1-5; TRBD1 might be the D (5 bases). This CDR3 contains 13 residues. With 2 bases removed from V and 11 bases from J, the gap between germline ends came to 13 bases. The germline gives CDR1 ENHRY, CDR2 SYGVKD. The CDR3, as DNA: TGTGCCATCAGTGAGGGCCTCCTGGGGGCCCAGCATTTT. Its protein is CAISEGLLGAQHF.

This chain joins TRBV12-3 or TRBV12-4 and TRBJ2-7; perhaps D is TRBD1 or TRBD2 (7 bases each). CDR3 length equals 14 residues. V lost 4 bases, J lost 6 bases, and 16 bases lay in between. The CDR3 region is CASSWGGTVGEQYF. CDR3 nucleotides: TGTGCCAGCAGTTGGGGAGGGACAGTCGGCGAGCAGTACTTC.

This clonotype was seen only a few times. The chain joins TRBV21-1 to TRBJ2-1. TRBV21-1 is a documented pseudogene. The CDR3 has 15 residues. The CDR3, as DNA: TGTGCCAGCAGCAAATCGCGGCTCCTTGGCTATGAGCAGTTCTTC. As protein: CASSKSRLLGYEQFF.

The chain uses TRBV2 and TRBJ1-1; 10 bases match TRBD1. This CDR3 is built from 14 residues. V gave up 4 bases and J gave up 5 bases; unmatched junction bases: 4. Germline CDR1 reads SNHLY; CDR2 reads FYNNEI. CDR3 nucleotides: TGTGCCAGCAGTGGGACAGGGGGGGGAACTGAAGCTTTCTTT. Translated: CASSGTGGGTEAFF. Complete variable domain (other parts from reference TRBV2 and TRBJ1-1): EPEVTQTPSHQVTQMGQEVILRCVPISNHLYFYWYRQILGQKVEFLVSFYNNEISEKSEIFDDQFSVERPDGSNFTLKIRSTKLEDSAMYFCASSGTGGGTEAFFGQGTRLTVV.

This clonotype was recorded only once. V gene TRBV5-1 combines with J gene TRBJ2-1; a weak D match, TRBD2 (5 bases). CDR1 is SGHRS and CDR2 is YFSETQ in the germline V gene. Trimming shortened V by 2 bases and J by 2 bases, and 11 bases separated the two germline ends. The CDR3 extends over 15 amino acids. The CDR3 nucleotides read TGCGCCAGCAGCTTTACCGGGGTCGCCTACAATGAGCAGTTCTTC. It is translated as CASSFTGVAYNEQFF.